These 17 T cell receptor beta chains share one sample of origin, sequenced in a study of T cell changes during pregnancy in multiple sclerosis. TCRdb's table, derived via immunoSEQ multiplex PCR, lists solely in-frame clones and lacks some. Altogether 70,000 to 85,000 clones are present, just over 90% being singletons, with the ten largest covering roughly 1.4%. Sequencing was performed on peripheral blood, taken before pregnancy. These receptors were collected from a female donor with multiple sclerosis, enrolled in a pregnancy study.

V and J are TRBV2 and TRBJ1-1; the D is unclear. CDR3 length: 13 amino acids. Germline lookup yields CDR1 SNHLY and CDR2 FYNNEI. V was cut by 7 bases and J by 1 base, with 10 bases left in between. CDR3: CASTPRWNTEAFF. The DNA of the CDR3 is TGTGCCAGCACGCCCCGGTGGAACACTGAAGCTTTCTTT.

The chain has TRBV7-2 and TRBJ2-3; D is perhaps TRBD2 (6 bases). The CDR3 is made up of 15 amino acids. V lost 5 bases and J 3 bases, leaving 15 bases between the germline ends. Germline V CDR1 and CDR2: SGHTA, FQGNSA. CDR3 residues: CASSGLRAGTDTQYF. The CDR3 DNA reads TGTGCCAGCAGCGGGCTCAGGGCGGGGACAGATACGCAGTATTTT. Based on the CDR3 plus reference TRBV7-2 and TRBJ2-3, the full variable domain is GAGVSQSPSNKVTEKGKDVELRCDPISGHTALYWYRQSLGQGLEFLIYFQGNSAPDKSGLPSDRFSAERTGGSVSTLTIQRTQQEDSAVYLCASSGLRAGTDTQYFGPGTRLTVL.

V is TRBV18 and J is TRBJ1-4; 12 bases are a match to TRBD1. This CDR3 contains 15 residues. V lost 6 bases, J lost 8 bases, and 7 bases stayed unmatched. Germline V gives CDR1 KGHSH, CDR2 LQKENI. CDR3 amino acids: CASSPVGQGAEKLFF. The CDR3, as DNA: TGTGCCAGCTCCCCCGTGGGACAGGGGGCAGAAAAACTGTTTTTT.

The chain joins TRBV19 to TRBJ2-1; 10 bases match TRBD1. The CDR3 is 14 residues long. The junction had 7 bases not matched to a gene; V was cut back by 11 bases and J by 3 bases. In germline, CDR1 is LNHDA, CDR2 SQIVND (reference sequence). Here the CDR3 reads CAARGTGVYNEQFF. In DNA form, the CDR3 reads TGTGCCGCCCGCGGGACAGGGGTCTACAATGAGCAGTTCTTC.

Points on this clone: A read error may account for a junction end that differs from germline. This chain joins TRBV19 and TRBJ2-3; 15 bases are a match to TRBD2. This CDR3 spans 16 amino acids. From germline, CDR1 is LNHDA and CDR2 SQIVND (reference sequence). This CDR3 is CASSSGLAGGTGTQYF. Here the CDR3 DNA reads TGTGCCAGTAGTTCGGGACTAGCGGGGGGCACAGGTACGCAGTATTTT.

This chain joins TRBV5-4 and TRBJ2-7, with D perhaps TRBD1 (6 bases). CDR3 length: 14 residues. V lost 0 bases and J 2 bases, leaving 9 bases between the germline ends. Per the germline V gene, CDR1 is SGHNT and CDR2 is YYREEE (reference sequence). The CDR3 sequence: CASSLADSTYEQYF. In DNA, the CDR3 is TGTGCCAGCAGCTTGGCGGACAGTACCTACGAGCAGTACTTC.

This clone was detected only a few times. This chain connects TRBV30 to TRBJ1-1; D gene unclear. Trimming pared 0 bases from V and 1 base from J, leaving 6 bases between. CDR1 and CDR2 from the germline V gene are GTSNPN and SVGIG (reference sequence). This CDR3 contains 13 residues. This CDR3 is CAWSVAGNTEAFF. The DNA for the CDR3 is TGTGCCTGGAGTGTAGCAGGGAACACTGAAGCTTTCTTT.

This sequence joins TRBV12-2 and TRBJ1-6. TRBV12-2 is recorded as a pseudogene. CDR3 length: 19 amino acids. This chain's CDR3 is CASRFCPSNRSSYNSPLHF. In DNA form, the CDR3 reads TGTGCAAGTCGCTTTTGCCCTTCCAACCGGAGCTCCTATAATTCACCCCTCCACTTT.

This rearrangement joins TRBV5-1 to TRBJ1-2, with 8 bases matching TRBD1. CDR1 and CDR2 from the germline V gene are SGHRS and YFSETQ. The J segment lost 3 bases and the V segment lost 1 base, leaving 8 bases of the junction unmatched. The CDR3 spans 16 residues. The chain's CDR3 is CASSLTTGGEDYGYTF. The DNA for the CDR3 is TGCGCCAGCAGCTTGACCACAGGGGGAGAAGACTATGGCTACACCTTC.

The rearrangement links TRBV14 to TRBJ2-1, with D tentatively TRBD2 (6 bases). Germline CDR1 reads SGHDN; CDR2 reads FVKESK. Trimming removed 0 bases from V and 6 bases from J, with 27 bases in between. This CDR3 has 20 amino acids. DNA for the CDR3: TGTGCCAGCAGCCAAGATGAGGGAGGACTTCGGAGCCTGTTCGGCAATGAGCAGTTCTTC. Residues: CASSQDEGGLRSLFGNEQFF.

This clone has a single count. This chain connects TRBV11-3 to TRBJ2-1, with a weak D call TRBD1 (5 bases). The length of the CDR3 is 13 residues. CDR1 and CDR2 from the germline V gene are SGHNT and YENEEA. The V end was cut by 5 bases, the J end by 7 bases, with 12 bases between. CDR3 in DNA: TGTGCCAGCAGCCACAGGACCGGGAATGAGCAGTTCTTC. Translating it yields CASSHRTGNEQFF.

The chain couples TRBV25-1 to TRBJ1-1; D is perhaps TRBD1 (5 bases). The V end lost 4 bases, the J end lost 4 bases, and 13 bases lay between the germline ends. The CDR3 sequence is 14 residues long. The germline V gene has CDR1 MGHDK and CDR2 SYGVNS. The CDR3 here is CASSGGLPGTEAFF. Here the CDR3 DNA reads TGTGCCAGCAGTGGGGGACTCCCGGGCACTGAAGCTTTCTTT.

In this sample, this clone turned up once. The chain employs TRBV11-2 and TRBJ1-1; perhaps TRBD1 as D (6 bases). CDR1 and CDR2 from the germline V gene are SGHAT and FQNNGV. V dropped 5 bases and J dropped 2 bases, with 9 bases sitting between them. The CDR3 contains 13 residues. The CDR3 loop is CASSGQLNTEAFF. The CDR3 DNA follows: TGTGCCAGCAGCGGACAGCTAAACACTGAAGCTTTCTTT.

The chain employs TRBV7-6 and TRBJ2-1; TRBD1 aligns across 9 bases. From germline, CDR1 is SGHVS and CDR2 FNYEAQ. V was clipped by 0 bases and J by 8 bases; unmatched bases: 5. The length of the CDR3 is 15 residues. The CDR3 here is CASSLAGQGIYEQFF. The CDR3 DNA follows: TGTGCCAGCAGCTTAGCGGGACAGGGTATCTATGAGCAGTTCTTC.

This chain links TRBV7-9 with TRBJ2-7, with a possible D match to TRBD1 (6 bases). This CDR3 has 14 amino acids. V was shortened by 4 bases and J by 3 bases, with 13 bases between the two germline ends. The germline gives CDR1 SEHNR, CDR2 FQNEAQ (reference sequence). CDR3 sequence: CASSSNTGNYEQYF. DNA of the CDR3: TGTGCCAGCAGCTCCAACACAGGGAACTACGAGCAGTACTTC. The full variable domain, completed using reference TRBV7-9 and TRBJ2-7, is DTGVSQNPRHKITKRGQNVTFRCDPISEHNRLYWYRQTLGQGPEFLTYFQNEAQLEKSRLLSDRFSAERPKGSFSTLEIQRTEQGDSAMYLCASSSNTGNYEQYFGPGTRLTVT.

The chain combines TRBV6-1 with TRBJ1-3; 7 bases line up with TRBD1. V lost 1 base to trimming and J lost 2 bases; unmatched junction nucleotides: 2. CDR1 is MNHNS and CDR2 is SASEGT in the germline V gene. This CDR3 contains 15 residues. The CDR3 here is CASSEGQGPGNTIYF. As DNA, the CDR3 is TGTGCCAGCAGTGAAGGACAGGGTCCTGGAAACACCATATATTTT.

V is TRBV9 and J is TRBJ2-7; tentatively, D is TRBD2 (6 bases). V gave up 3 bases and J gave up 0 bases, with 16 bases separating them. The CDR3 consists of 16 residues. Germline loops: CDR1 SGDLS, CDR2 YYNGEE. The CDR3 DNA follows: TGTGCCAGCAGCGCTTGGGGGGACCGTAACTCCTACGAGCAGTACTTC. This sequence encodes CASSAWGDRNSYEQYF.